This TCR beta chain was profiled in a study of OX40 agonist ivuxolimab in advanced cancers. Trimming removed 6 bases from V and 7 bases from J; junction bases left unmatched: 5. The CDR3 is 12 amino acids. Per the germline V gene, CDR1 is MDHEN and CDR2 is SYDVKM. This clone is judged medium-sized. The table came from immunoSEQ multiplex PCR; TCRdb's copy has only in-frame clones and leaves some out. The profile covers about 20,000 clones, with over 60% appearing a single time and roughly 15% taken by the ten largest. The chain joins TRBV28 to TRBJ1-2; TRBD1 matches 7 bases. The sample consisted of CD4+ or CD8+ T cells sorted from blood, taken in a trial of the OX40 agonist ivuxolimab. The clonotype was recovered from an adult with an advanced solid tumor such as melanoma, head and neck, liver or kidney cancer. The CDR3 here is CASSPRQGGYTF. CDR3 bases: TGTGCCAGCAGCCCCCGACAGGGTGGCTACACCTTC.